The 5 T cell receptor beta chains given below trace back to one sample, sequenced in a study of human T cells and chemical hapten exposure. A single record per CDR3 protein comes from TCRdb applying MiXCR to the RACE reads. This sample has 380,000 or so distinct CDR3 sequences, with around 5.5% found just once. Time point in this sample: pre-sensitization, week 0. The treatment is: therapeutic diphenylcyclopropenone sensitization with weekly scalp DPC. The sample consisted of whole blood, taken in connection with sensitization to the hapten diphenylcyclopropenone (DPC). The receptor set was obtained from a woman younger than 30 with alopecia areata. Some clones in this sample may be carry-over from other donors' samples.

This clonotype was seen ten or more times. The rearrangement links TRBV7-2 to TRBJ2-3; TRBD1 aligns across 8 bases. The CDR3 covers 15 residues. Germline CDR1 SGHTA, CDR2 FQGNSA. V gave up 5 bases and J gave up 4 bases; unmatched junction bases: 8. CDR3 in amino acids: CASSIPTGAADTQYF. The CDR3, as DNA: TGTGCCAGCAGCATACCGACAGGGGCCGCAGATACGCAGTATTTT.

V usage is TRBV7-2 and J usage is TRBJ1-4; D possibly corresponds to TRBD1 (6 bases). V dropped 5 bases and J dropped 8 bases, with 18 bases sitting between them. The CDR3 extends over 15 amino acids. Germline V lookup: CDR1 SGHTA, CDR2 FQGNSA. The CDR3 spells CASSPPGGPGEKLFF. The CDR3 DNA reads TGTGCCAGCAGCCCTCCCGGGGGGCCAGGGGAAAAACTGTTTTTT.

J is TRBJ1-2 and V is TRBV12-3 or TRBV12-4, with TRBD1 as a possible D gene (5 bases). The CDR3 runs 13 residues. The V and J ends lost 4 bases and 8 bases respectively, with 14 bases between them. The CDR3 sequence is CASSSLREGGYTF. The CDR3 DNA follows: TGTGCCAGCAGTTCTCTCAGGGAGGGCGGCTACACCTTC.

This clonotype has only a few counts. CDR3 nucleotides: TGTGCCAGCAGCCAGGGGACTAGGGACACCGGGGAGCTGTTTTTT. This encodes CASSQGTRDTGELFF. This chain connects TRBV4-2 to TRBJ2-2; 8 bases line up with TRBD2. The CDR3 consists of 15 residues. Trimming removed 3 bases from V and 3 bases from J; junction bases left unmatched: 3. CDR1 LGHNA and CDR2 YNFKEQ come from the germline V gene.

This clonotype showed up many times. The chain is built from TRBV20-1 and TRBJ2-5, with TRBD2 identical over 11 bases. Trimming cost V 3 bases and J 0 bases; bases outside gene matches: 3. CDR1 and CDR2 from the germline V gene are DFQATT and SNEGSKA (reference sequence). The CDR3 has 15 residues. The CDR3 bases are TGCAGTGCTAGCCCTAGCGGGGGGTACCAAGAGACCCAGTACTTC. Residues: CSASPSGGYQETQYF.